Listed below are T cell receptor beta chains from one sample, sequenced in a study of response to subunit inactivated influenza vaccine. TCRdb used MiXCR to reprocess the RT-PCR reads, holding one entry per CDR3 protein. The sample lists 500,000 to 600,000 distinct CDR3 sequences; over 10% were seen once. Here the sequenced sample was PBMCs from blood, taken roughly 45 days after vaccination. The receptors here all came from a man between 50 and 59 years old who received an inactivated influenza vaccine. Each CDR3 is given with its conserved first and last residue. The order of the fields is D gene, clone size, V gene, J gene, CDR3 DNA, CDR3 protein. The D gene is left open where the match is weak. A clone size is listed for some rows: how often the clone was seen (once, few, many), or a class if it is expanded.

.	.	TRBV12-3/TRBV12-4	TRBJ1-5	TGTGCCAGCAGACTTGGGGGTGGTCGACAGCCCCAGCATTTT	CASRLGGGRQPQHF
TRBD2	many	TRBV7-6	TRBJ2-5	TGTGCCAGCAGCTCCGACTTTGGGGCGGGAGGCCGCTGGACCCAGTACTTC	CASSSDFGAGGRWTQYF
.	few	TRBV7-7	TRBJ2-7	TGTGCTAGCAGTTCACGGATCGGGGACGAGCAGTACTTC	CASSSRIGDEQYF
TRBD1	.	TRBV5-5	TRBJ1-5	TGTGCCAGCAGCTCACTCGGGACAGTTAATCAGCCCCAGCATTTT	CASSSLGTVNQPQHF
.	many	TRBV20-1	TRBJ1-5	TGCAGTGCTAGAGATAGACAGCTCACCCAAAGCAATCAGCCCCAGCATTTT	CSARDRQLTQSNQPQHF
.	few	TRBV4-3	TRBJ2-5	TGCGCCAGCAGCCAAGTAAGCCGGGATCCTGAGACCCAGTACTTC	CASSQVSRDPETQYF
.	few	TRBV7-2	TRBJ1-2	TGTGCCAGCAGCCGTAATTTGTTGGGCTACACCTTC	CASSRNLLGYTF
.	.	TRBV5-4	TRBJ2-2	TGTGCCAGCAGCGGGTTTGAGCTTGGGGAGCTGTTTTTT	CASSGFELGELFF
TRBD2	many	TRBV6-6	TRBJ2-5	TGTGCCAGCAACGTGGCCGGGGGGGAGACCCAGTACTTC	CASNVAGGETQYF
.	.	TRBV12-3/TRBV12-4	TRBJ2-7	TGTGCCAGCAGTCAGGGACCCGGGGGAGGCGAGCAGTACTTC	CASSQGPGGGEQYF
.	.	TRBV5-1	TRBJ1-1	TGCGCCAGCAGCCTGGGGGACGCGCGGACTGAAGCTTTCTTT	CASSLGDARTEAFF
.	.	TRBV20-1	TRBJ1-5	TGCAGTGCTAGAAATGGTGCGGGCAATCAGCCCCAGCATTTT	CSARNGAGNQPQHF
.	.	TRBV4-3	TRBJ1-6	TGCGCCAGCAGCCAGGAGCCGCGGAGTTTAGGCGCTTCACCCCTCCACTTT	CASSQEPRSLGASPLHF
.	.	TRBV10-3	TRBJ2-3	TGTGCCATCAGAGAAACCGGACCAGATACGCAGTATTTT	CAIRETGPDTQYF
.	few	TRBV18	TRBJ1-4	TGTGCCAGCTCACCACCCGCTGACAGAGCAACTAATGAAAAACTGTTTTTT	CASSPPADRATNEKLFF
TRBD1	many	TRBV4-1	TRBJ1-1	TGCGCCAGCAGCCGAAAGAAAACAGGGGACACTGAAGCTTTCTTT	CASSRKKTGDTEAFF
.	.	TRBV3-1	TRBJ1-2	TGTGCCAGCAGCCAAGACAGGGTGGGCTACACCTTC	CASSQDRVGYTF
.	few	TRBV18	TRBJ2-3	TGTGCCAGCTCACCGGGCCAGGGCGGAGATACGCAGTATTTT	CASSPGQGGDTQYF
.	few	TRBV2	TRBJ2-7	TGTGCCAGCAGACCACTTGGTGGGGAACGCGAGCAGTACTTC	CASRPLGGEREQYF
.	many	TRBV5-1	TRBJ1-6	TGCGCCAGCAGCTTGTCTACGGGAAATACCTATAATTCACCCCTCCACTTT	CASSLSTGNTYNSPLHF
.	few	TRBV7-6	TRBJ2-1	TGTGCCAGCAGCGGCCCGGGACAACCTTCCTACAATGAGCAGTTCTTC	CASSGPGQPSYNEQFF
.	many	TRBV12-3/TRBV12-4	TRBJ1-4	TGTGCCAGCAGCCCGACCGGGACAAGTAATGAAAAACTGTTTTTT	CASSPTGTSNEKLFF